This T cell receptor (beta chain) was identified in a study of ipilimumab plus nivolumab after autologous stem cell transplantation. In the study overall: Typical patient got 5 ipilimumab doses and about eight nivolumab doses (median). Study findings and constraints: Authors suggest TCR repertoire, Treg phenotype and gut microbiota support further study.

Patients got ipilimumab 1 mg/kg beginning 14 to 28 days post-transplant. Through week 26, nivolumab 3 mg/kg IV was given weeks 1, 4, 7, 10, then biweekly. The data were produced by immunoSEQ multiplex PCR, yet TCRdb's version contains in-frame clones alone and is incomplete. The sample lists about 15,000 clones, roughly 74% occurring once. The CDR3 length is 11 residues. V gave up 2 bases and J gave up 9 bases, with 5 bases separating them. CDR1 and CDR2 (germline): DFQATT, SNEGSKA (reference sequence). A note on this clone: As yet, its antigen is unknown.

Specimen: PBMCs, collected in a trial of ipilimumab plus nivolumab as post-transplant consolidation. This TCR derives from a male donor with primary mediastinal lymphoma. The chain joins TRBV20-1 to TRBJ1-6, with D uncertain. The CDR3 sequence: CSARKGSPLHF. The CDR3 DNA follows: TGCAGTGCTAGAAAGGGTTCACCCCTCCACTTT.